Presented here are 10 T cell receptor beta chains from one specimen sequenced in a study of cytomegalovirus exposure and HLA in healthy donors. The PCR was carried out with 60 Vbeta primers and 13 Jbeta primers. Profiled with immunoSEQ multiplex PCR; TCRdb holds only in-frame clones, not every one. This table holds 70,000 to 95,000 clones, roughly 79% found once. Sequenced sample: PBMCs. These receptors originate from a middle-aged man in good health and CMV-seronegative.

The chain recombines TRBV28 with TRBJ1-4, with 12 nucleotides matching TRBD1. V lost 4 bases to trimming and J lost 7 bases; unmatched junction nucleotides: 10. Germline-derived CDR1 and CDR2 are MDHEN and SYDVKM. This CDR3 contains 17 residues. CDR3: CASSSGTGGALGEKLFF. CDR3 sequence (DNA): TGTGCCAGCAGTTCCGGGACAGGGGGCGCACTTGGTGAAAAACTGTTTTTT.

As to this clone: At one end, the junction sequence differs from germline, possibly due to a read error. The chain uses TRBV10-3 and TRBJ1-1, with TRBD1 matching 7 bases. This CDR3 spans 16 amino acids. Germline CDR1 and CDR2: ENHRY and SYGVKD. CDR3 sequence: CAISAETGQSNTEAFF. Written as DNA, the CDR3 is TGTGCCATCAGTGCGGAGACAGGGCAATCTAACACTGAGGCTTTCTTT.

The chain carries TRBV6-4 and TRBJ2-3; 8 positions match TRBD2. This CDR3 spans 14 amino acids. Germline values: CDR1 MRHNA, CDR2 SNTAGT. Germline trimming cut 2 bases from V and 6 bases from J; bases unmatched to any gene: 4. The CDR3 nucleotides are TGTGCCAGCAGTGACAGCGGGAGACCGGATACGCAGTATTTT. Translated, it gives CASSDSGRPDTQYF.

V gene TRBV27 combines with J gene TRBJ1-5; D is possibly TRBD1 (5 bases). This CDR3 has 15 amino acids. Trimming took 6 bases from V and 3 from J, leaving 15 bases between them. Germline V gene lookup returns CDR1 MNHEY and CDR2 SMNVEV (reference sequence). The CDR3 protein is CASRLAGTNNQPQHF. CDR3 nucleotide sequence: TGTGCCAGCAGGCTCGCCGGGACTAACAATCAGCCCCAGCATTTT.

J is TRBJ1-3 and V is TRBV28; 8 positions match TRBD1. With V trimmed by 6 bases and J by 2 bases, 3 bases remained unmatched. Germline V gene lookup returns CDR1 MDHEN and CDR2 SYDVKM. The CDR3 contains 14 residues. The DNA of the CDR3 is TGTGCCAGCAGACCGACAGGGGCTGGAAACACCATATATTTT. Translating gives CASRPTGAGNTIYF.

V and J are TRBV30 and TRBJ1-2, with TRBD1 identical over 7 bases. The V gene end was trimmed by 0 bases and the J gene end by 4 bases; junction bases not matched to a gene: 2. The CDR3 covers 13 residues. Germline CDR1 GTSNPN, CDR2 SVGIG (reference sequence). CDR3 protein: CAWSVQGSYGYTF. For the CDR3, the DNA is TGTGCCTGGAGTGTACAGGGGAGCTATGGCTACACCTTC.

The chain employs TRBV25-1 and TRBJ2-7; D is possibly TRBD2 (5 bases). CDR1 and CDR2 from the germline V gene are MGHDK and SYGVNS. V shed 9 bases and J shed 3 bases, with 12 bases lying between them. CDR3 size: 12 residues. The DNA for the CDR3 is TGTGCCAGTGAGGGTCTTAGCTACGAGCAGTACTTC. As protein: CASEGLSYEQYF.

The chain links TRBV4-2 to TRBJ2-7, with 7 bases matching TRBD1. The CDR3 is made up of 14 amino acids. Germline values: CDR1 LGHNA, CDR2 YNFKEQ. V trimming: 0 bases; J trimming: 7 bases; junction bases outside the gene matches: 6. CDR3 in amino acids: CASSQDRGRVEQYF. For the CDR3, the DNA is TGTGCCAGCAGCCAAGATAGGGGGCGGGTGGAGCAGTACTTC.

The chain employs TRBV14 and TRBJ2-7, with 9 bases matching TRBD1. This CDR3 spans 18 amino acids. CDR1 SGHDN and CDR2 FVKESK come from the germline V gene. The V segment lost 4 bases and the J segment 0 bases; nucleotides outside the gene matches: 13. The CDR3 DNA sequence: TGTGCCAGCAGCCCTGGAACAGGGGGCTATAGGAGCTCCTACGAGCAGTACTTC. Translation: CASSPGTGGYRSSYEQYF.

This chain joins TRBV9 and TRBJ2-1, with a tentative D call TRBD2 (6 bases). Trimming shortened V by 0 bases and J by 1 base, and 11 bases separated the two germline ends. The CDR3 covers 16 residues. Per the germline V gene, CDR1 is SGDLS and CDR2 is YYNGEE. The CDR3 here is CASSVGGGGSYNEQFF. CDR3 nucleotide sequence: TGTGCCAGCAGCGTAGGGGGAGGAGGGTCCTACAATGAGCAGTTCTTC. The full variable domain, in which reference TRBV9 and TRBJ2-1 provide the parts outside the CDR3, is DSGVTQTPKHLITATGQRVTLRCSPRSGDLSVYWYQQSLDQGLQFLIQYYNGEERAKGNILERFSAQQFPDLHSELNLSSLELGDSALYFCASSVGGGGSYNEQFFGPGTRLTVL.